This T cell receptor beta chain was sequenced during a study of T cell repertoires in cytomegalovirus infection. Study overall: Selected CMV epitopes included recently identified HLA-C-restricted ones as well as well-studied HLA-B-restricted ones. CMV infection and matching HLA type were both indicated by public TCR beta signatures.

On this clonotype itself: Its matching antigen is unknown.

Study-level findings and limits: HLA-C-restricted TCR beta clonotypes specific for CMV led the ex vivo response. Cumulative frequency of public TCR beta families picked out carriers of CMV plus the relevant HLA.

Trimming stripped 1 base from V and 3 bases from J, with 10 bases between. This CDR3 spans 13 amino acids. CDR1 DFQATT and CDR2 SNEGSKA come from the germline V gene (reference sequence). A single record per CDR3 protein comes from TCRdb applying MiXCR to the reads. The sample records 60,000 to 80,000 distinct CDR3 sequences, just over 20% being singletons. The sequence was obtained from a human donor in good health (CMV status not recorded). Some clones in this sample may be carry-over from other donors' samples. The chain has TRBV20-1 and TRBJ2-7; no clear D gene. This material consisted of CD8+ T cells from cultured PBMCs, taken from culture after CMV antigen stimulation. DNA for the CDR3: TGCAGTGCTAGAGGCCCGCGATTCTACGAGCAGTACTTC. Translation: CSARGPRFYEQYF.